This TCR beta chain was documented in a study of shared clonotypes between healthy human individuals. As for the study in general: Donor ages ranged 18 to 49 years: a couple of women, a few men.

V lost 0 bases, J lost 5 bases, and 7 bases stayed unmatched. CDR1 is SGHRS, CDR2 YFSETQ, per germline. The CDR3 runs to 16 residues. Repertoires were generated with immunoSEQ multiplex PCR, while TCRdb's copy carries only in-frame clones and drops some. The sample lists millions of clones; approximately 92% were seen once. Input material: naive CD4+ T cells sorted from blood. Subset described: CD45RA+ positively selected. This receptor was taken from a man aged 18 to 30 in good health. The chain carries TRBV5-1 and TRBJ2-5; 10 nucleotides agree with TRBD2. CDR3 sequence: CASSLAQRGGQETQYF. The CDR3 nucleotides are TGCGCCAGCAGCTTGGCCCAGCGGGGGGGCCAGGAGACCCAGTACTTC.